This T cell receptor beta chain was found in a study of CD8 T cells in Susac syndrome. The CDR3 is made up of 13 amino acids. The germline CDR1 and CDR2 sequences are DFQATT and SNEGSKA (reference sequence). V lost 3 bases and J 1 base, leaving 10 bases between the germline ends. Random hexamers primed reverse transcription of about 0.45 to 1 ug RNA. A single record per CDR3 protein comes from TCRdb applying MiXCR to the immunoSEQ multiplex PCR reads. This sample carries roughly 190,000 distinct CDR3 sequences, 85% to 95% of them seen once, and the ten largest clones take about 0.1%. The source of this sequence is a human donor in good health. The chain couples TRBV20-1 to TRBJ2-7; D unresolved. Sequenced input: CD4+ T cells from PBMCs. The CDR3 nucleotides are TGCAGTGCTAGTTTACTGCGATCCTACGAGCAGTACTTC. This codes for CSASLLRSYEQYF.